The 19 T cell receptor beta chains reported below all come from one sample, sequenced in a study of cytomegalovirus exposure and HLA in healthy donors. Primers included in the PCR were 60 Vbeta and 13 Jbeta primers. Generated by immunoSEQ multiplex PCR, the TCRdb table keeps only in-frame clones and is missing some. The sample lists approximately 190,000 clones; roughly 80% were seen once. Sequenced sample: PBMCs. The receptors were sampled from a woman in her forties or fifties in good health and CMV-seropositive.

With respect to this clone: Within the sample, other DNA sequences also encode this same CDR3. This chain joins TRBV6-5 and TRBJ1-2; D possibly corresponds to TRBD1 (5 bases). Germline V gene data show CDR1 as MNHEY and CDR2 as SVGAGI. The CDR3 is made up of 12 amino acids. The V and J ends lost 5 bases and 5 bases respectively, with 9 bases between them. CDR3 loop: CASSGQGYGYTF. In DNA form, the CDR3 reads TGTGCCAGCAGTGGCCAGGGATATGGCTACACCTTC.

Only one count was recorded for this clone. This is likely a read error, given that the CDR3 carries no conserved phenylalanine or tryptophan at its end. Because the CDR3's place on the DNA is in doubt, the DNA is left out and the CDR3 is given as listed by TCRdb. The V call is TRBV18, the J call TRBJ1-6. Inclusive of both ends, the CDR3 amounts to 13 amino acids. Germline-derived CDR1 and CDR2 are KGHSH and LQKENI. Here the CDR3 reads CASSPSSPGSRMV.

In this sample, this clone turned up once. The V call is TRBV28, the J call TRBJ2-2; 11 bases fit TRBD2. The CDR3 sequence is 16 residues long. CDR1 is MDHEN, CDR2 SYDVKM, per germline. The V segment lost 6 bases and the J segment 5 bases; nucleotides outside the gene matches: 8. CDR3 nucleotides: TGTGCCAGCAGCCCGGGACTAGCGGTCAGGACCGGGGAGCTGTTTTTT. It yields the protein CASSPGLAVRTGELFF.

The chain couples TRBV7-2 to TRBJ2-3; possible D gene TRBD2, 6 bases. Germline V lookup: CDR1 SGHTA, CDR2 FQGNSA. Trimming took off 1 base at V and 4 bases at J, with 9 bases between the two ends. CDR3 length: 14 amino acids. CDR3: CASSLGGGADTQYF. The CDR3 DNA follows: TGTGCCAGCAGCTTAGGGGGCGGGGCAGATACGCAGTATTTT.

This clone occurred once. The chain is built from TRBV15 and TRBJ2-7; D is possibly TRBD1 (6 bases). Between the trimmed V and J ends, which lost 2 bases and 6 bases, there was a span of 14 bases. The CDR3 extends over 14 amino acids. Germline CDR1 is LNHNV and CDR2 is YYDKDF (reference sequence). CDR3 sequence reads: CATSRTGSHSEQYF. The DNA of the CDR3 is TGTGCCACCAGCAGAACAGGGTCCCACTCCGAGCAGTACTTC.

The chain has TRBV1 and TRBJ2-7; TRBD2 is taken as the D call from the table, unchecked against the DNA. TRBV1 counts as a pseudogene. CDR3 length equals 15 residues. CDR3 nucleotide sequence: TGCACCAGCAGCCGGTCTAGCGGGACCTCCTACGAGCAGTACTTC. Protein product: CTSSRSSGTSYEQYF.

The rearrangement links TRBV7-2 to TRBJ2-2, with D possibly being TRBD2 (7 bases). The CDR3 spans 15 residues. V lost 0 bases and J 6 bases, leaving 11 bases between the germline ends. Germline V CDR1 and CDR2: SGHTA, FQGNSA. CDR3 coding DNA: TGTGCCAGCAGCTTAGCGGGGGGGCCCGCCGGGGAGCTGTTTTTT. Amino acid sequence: CASSLAGGPAGELFF.

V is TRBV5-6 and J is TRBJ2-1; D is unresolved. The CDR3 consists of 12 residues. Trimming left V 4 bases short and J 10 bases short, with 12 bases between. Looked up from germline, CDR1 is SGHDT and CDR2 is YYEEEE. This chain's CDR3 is CASSQTRLEQFF. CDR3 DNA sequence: TGTGCCAGCAGCCAGACAAGGCTCGAGCAGTTCTTC.

The chain's CDR3 is CASSRTSTDTQYF. The CDR3 DNA follows: TGTGCCAGCAGCCGGACTAGCACAGATACGCAGTATTTT. This chain links TRBV11-1 with TRBJ2-3; TRBD2 might be the D (5 bases). The CDR3 contains 13 residues. In germline, CDR1 is SGHAT, CDR2 FQDESV (reference sequence). V was trimmed by 5 bases and J by 0 bases, leaving 6 bases between them. Full variable domain (remainder filled in from reference TRBV11-1 and TRBJ2-3): EAEVAQSPRYKITEKSQAVAFWCDPISGHATLYWYRQILGQGPELLVQFQDESVVDDSQLPKDRFSAERLKGVDSTLKIQPAELGDSAMYLCASSRTSTDTQYFGPGTRLTVL.

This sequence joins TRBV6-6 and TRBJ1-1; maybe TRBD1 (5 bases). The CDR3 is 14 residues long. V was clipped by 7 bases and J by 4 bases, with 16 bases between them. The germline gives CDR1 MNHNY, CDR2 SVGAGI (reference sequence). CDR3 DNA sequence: TGTGCCAGCACCGTTCAGGGTGGCGGCACTGAAGCTTTCTTT. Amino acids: CASTVQGGGTEAFF.

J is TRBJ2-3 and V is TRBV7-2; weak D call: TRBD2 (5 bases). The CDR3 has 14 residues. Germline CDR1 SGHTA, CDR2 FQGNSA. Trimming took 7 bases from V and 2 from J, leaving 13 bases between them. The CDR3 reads CASTRAELTDTQYF. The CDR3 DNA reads TGTGCCAGCACCCGAGCGGAACTCACAGATACGCAGTATTTT.

The CDR3 region has the DNA TGTGCCACGACAGCGACCACTGAAGCTTTCTTT. Translating it yields CATTATTEAFF. The rearrangement links TRBV6-6 to TRBJ1-1; TRBD1 might be the D (5 bases). This CDR3 contains 11 residues. Germline assignment: CDR1 MNHNY and CDR2 SVGAGI (reference sequence). With 10 bases removed from V and 4 bases from J, the gap between germline ends came to 10 bases.

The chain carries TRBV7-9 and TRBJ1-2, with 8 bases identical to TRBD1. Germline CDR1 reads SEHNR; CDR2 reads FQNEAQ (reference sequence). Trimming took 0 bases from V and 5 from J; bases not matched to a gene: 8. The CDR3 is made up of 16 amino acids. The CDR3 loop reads CASSLAGTGLRYGYTF. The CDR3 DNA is TGTGCCAGCAGCTTAGCGGGGACAGGCCTTAGGTATGGCTACACCTTC.

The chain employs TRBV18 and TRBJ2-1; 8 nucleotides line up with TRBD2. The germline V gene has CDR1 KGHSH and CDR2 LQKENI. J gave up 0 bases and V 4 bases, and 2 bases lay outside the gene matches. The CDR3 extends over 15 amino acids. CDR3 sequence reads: CASSRLASSYNEQFF. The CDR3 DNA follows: TGTGCCAGCTCACGACTAGCGAGCTCCTACAATGAGCAGTTCTTC.

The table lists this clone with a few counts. CDR3 bases: TGTGCCAGCAGTCACGGGATCGGCGGCTACACCTTC. Translating it yields CASSHGIGGYTF. The V gene is TRBV6-1, the J gene TRBJ1-2, with no clear D. V shed 5 bases and J shed 8 bases, with 12 bases lying between them. There are 12 residues in the CDR3. The germline CDR1 and CDR2 sequences are MNHNS and SASEGT.

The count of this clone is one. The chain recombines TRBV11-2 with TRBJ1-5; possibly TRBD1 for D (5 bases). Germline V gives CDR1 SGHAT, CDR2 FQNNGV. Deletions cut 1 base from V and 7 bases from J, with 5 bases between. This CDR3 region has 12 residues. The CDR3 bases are TGTGCCAGCAGCTTAGCAGGGCAGCCCCAGCATTTT. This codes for CASSLAGQPQHF.

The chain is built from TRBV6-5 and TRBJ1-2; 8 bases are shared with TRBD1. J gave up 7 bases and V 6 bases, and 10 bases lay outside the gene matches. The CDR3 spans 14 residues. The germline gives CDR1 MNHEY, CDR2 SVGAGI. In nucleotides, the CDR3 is TGTGCCAGCAGCCCCCCTGGGACAGGTAGTGGCTACACCTTC. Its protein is CASSPPGTGSGYTF.

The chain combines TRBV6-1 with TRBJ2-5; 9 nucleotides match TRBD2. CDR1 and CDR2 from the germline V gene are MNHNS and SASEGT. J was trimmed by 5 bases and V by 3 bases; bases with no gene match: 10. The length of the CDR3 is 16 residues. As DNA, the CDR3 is TGTGCCAGCAGTGAGGGACTAGCAAGAGGAGGGGAGACCCAGTACTTC. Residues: CASSEGLARGGETQYF.

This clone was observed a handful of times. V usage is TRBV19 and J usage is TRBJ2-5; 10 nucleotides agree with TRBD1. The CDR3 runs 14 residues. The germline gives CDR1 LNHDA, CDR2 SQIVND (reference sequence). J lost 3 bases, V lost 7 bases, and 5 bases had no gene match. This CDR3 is CASTRGTGEETQYF. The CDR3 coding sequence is TGTGCCAGTACCCGGGGGACAGGGGAAGAGACCCAGTACTTC. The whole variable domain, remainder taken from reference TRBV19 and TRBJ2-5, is DGGITQSPKYLFRKEGQNVTLSCEQNLNHDAMYWYRQDPGQGLRLIYYSQIVNDFQKGDIAEGYSVSREKKESFPLTVTSAQKNPTAFYLCASTRGTGEETQYFGPGTRLLVL.